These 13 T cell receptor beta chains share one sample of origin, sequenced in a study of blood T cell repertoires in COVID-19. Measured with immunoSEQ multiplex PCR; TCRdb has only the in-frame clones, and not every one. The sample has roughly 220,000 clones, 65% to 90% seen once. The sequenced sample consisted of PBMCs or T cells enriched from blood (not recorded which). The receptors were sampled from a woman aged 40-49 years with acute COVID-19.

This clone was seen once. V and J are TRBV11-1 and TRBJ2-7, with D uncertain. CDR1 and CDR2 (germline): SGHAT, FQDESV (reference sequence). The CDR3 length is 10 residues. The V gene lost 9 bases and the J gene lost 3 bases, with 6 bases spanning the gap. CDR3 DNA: TGTGCCAGTGGAGACTACGAGCAGTACTTC. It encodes CASGDYEQYF.

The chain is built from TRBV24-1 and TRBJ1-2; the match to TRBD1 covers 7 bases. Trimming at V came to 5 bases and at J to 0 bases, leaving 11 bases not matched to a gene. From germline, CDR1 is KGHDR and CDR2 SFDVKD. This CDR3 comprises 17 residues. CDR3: CATSGHRGENANYGYTF. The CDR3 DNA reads TGTGCCACCAGTGGTCACAGGGGCGAGAATGCTAACTATGGCTACACCTTC.

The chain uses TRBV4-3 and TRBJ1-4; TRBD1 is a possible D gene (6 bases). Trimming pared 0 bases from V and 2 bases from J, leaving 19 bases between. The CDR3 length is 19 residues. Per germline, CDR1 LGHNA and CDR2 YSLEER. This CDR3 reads CASSQEWAGAASTNEKLFF. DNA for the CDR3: TGCGCCAGCAGCCAAGAATGGGCAGGGGCTGCTTCGACTAATGAAAAACTGTTTTTT.

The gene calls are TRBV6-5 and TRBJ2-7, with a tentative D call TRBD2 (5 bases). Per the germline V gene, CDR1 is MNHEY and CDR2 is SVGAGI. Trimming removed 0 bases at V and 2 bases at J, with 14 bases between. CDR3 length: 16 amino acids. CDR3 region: CASSYSRRIPTYEQYF. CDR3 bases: TGTGCCAGCAGTTACTCGAGGAGGATCCCTACCTACGAGCAGTACTTC.

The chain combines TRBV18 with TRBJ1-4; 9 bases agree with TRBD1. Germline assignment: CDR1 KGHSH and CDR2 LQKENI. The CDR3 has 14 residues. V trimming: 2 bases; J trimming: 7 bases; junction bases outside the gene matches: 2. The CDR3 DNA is TGTGCCAGCTCACCAGGACAGGGGTTTGAAAAACTGTTTTTT. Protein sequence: CASSPGQGFEKLFF.

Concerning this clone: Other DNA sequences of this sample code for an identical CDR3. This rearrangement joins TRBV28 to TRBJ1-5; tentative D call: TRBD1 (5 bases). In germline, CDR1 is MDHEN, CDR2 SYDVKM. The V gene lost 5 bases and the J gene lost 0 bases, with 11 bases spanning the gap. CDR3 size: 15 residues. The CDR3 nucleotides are TGTGCCAGCAGTCTTGGAGGGGATAGCAATCAGCCCCAGCATTTT. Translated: CASSLGGDSNQPQHF. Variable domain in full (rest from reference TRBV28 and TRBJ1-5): DVKVTQSSRYLVKRTGEKVFLECVQDMDHENMFWYRQDPGLGLRLIYFSYDVKMKEKGDIPEGYSVSREKKERFSLILESASTNQTSMYLCASSLGGDSNQPQHFGDGTRLSIL.

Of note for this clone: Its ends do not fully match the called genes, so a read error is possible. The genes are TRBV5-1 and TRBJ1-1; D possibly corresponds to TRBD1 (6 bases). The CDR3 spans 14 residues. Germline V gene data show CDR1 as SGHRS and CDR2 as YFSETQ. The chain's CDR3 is CASSWGPANTEAFF. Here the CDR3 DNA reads TGCGCCAGTAGCTGGGGGCCCGCGAACACTGAAGCTTTCTTT.

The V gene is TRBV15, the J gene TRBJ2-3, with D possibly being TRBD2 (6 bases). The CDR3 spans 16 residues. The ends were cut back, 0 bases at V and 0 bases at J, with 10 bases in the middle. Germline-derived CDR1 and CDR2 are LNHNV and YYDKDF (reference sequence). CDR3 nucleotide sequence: TGTGCCACCAGCAGAGATGGGGGAGGCAGCACAGATACGCAGTATTTT. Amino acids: CATSRDGGGSTDTQYF.

In DNA, the CDR3 is TGCGCCAGCAGCACCCGACAGGGTGGCACAGATACGCAGTATTTT. Residues: CASSTRQGGTDTQYF. The chain joins TRBV5-1 to TRBJ2-3; TRBD1 agrees at 7 bases. CDR1 and CDR2 (germline): SGHRS, YFSETQ. The CDR3 covers 15 residues. Trimming at V came to 4 bases and at J to 1 base, leaving 6 bases not matched to a gene. Combining the CDR3 with reference TRBV5-1 and TRBJ2-3 gives the whole variable domain KAGVTQTPRYLIKTRGQQVTLSCSPISGHRSVSWYQQTPGQGLQFLFEYFSETQRNKGNFPGRFSGRQFSNSRSEMNVSTLELGDSALYLCASSTRQGGTDTQYFGPGTRLTVL.

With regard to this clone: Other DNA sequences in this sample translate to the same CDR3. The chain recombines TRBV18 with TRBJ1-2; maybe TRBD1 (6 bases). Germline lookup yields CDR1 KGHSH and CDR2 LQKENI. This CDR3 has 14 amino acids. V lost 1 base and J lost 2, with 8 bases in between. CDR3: CASSPRTDNYGYTF. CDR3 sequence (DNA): TGTGCCAGCTCACCACGGACAGACAACTATGGCTACACCTTC.

The CDR3 nucleotides read TGTGCCAGCAGTTTAGGGACAGGTGGCAATCAGCCCCAGCATTTT. Translating it yields CASSLGTGGNQPQHF. V is TRBV27 and J is TRBJ1-5; 8 bases align to TRBD1. Unmatched junction bases numbered 2, after V lost 2 bases and J lost 2 bases. The CDR3 is 15 amino acids. Germline V CDR1 and CDR2: MNHEY, SMNVEV (reference sequence).

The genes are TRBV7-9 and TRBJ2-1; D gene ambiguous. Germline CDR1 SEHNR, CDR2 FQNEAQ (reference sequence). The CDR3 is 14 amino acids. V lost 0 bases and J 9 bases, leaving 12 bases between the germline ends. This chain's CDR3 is CASSLAARLGEQFF. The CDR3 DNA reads TGTGCCAGCAGCTTAGCGGCTAGGTTGGGTGAGCAGTTCTTC.

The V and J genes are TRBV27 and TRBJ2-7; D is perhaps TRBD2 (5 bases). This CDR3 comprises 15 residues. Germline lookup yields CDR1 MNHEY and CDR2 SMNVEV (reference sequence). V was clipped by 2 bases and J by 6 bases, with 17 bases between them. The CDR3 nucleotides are TGTGCCAGCAGTTTACAGTTCGGGGAATGGGTCGAGCAGTACTTC. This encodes CASSLQFGEWVEQYF.